The text below deals with one T cell receptor beta chain. Its antigen is currently unknown. Trimming left V 3 bases short and J 5 bases short, with 11 bases between. The CDR3 totals 14 residues. The germline V gene encodes CDR1 MDHEN and CDR2 SYDVKM. The sample belongs to a study of cytomegalovirus exposure and HLA in healthy donors. Study-wide findings and caveats: When analyzed later, a missense DCLRE1C variant was found to be linked to TCR beta V- and J-gene trimming. The productive fraction for most TCR beta V segments was about 87% or about 30% in an earlier analysis. The authors confirmed in vitro that three CMV-associated chains were specific for CMV antigens.

PCR involved 60 Vbeta and 13 Jbeta primers. The data were produced by immunoSEQ multiplex PCR, yet TCRdb's version contains in-frame clones alone and is incomplete. The sample lists about 190,000 clones; about 88% were seen once. Donors showed nominal health when sampled, although they likely had unrecorded immune exposures. This chain links TRBV28 with TRBJ2-1, with D tentatively TRBD2 (5 bases). This clonotype was obtained from a woman in her thirties in good health and CMV-seronegative. The sequencing sample was made of PBMCs. The CDR3 region is CASSLSDWNNEQFF. The CDR3 DNA sequence: TGTGCCAGCAGTTTGTCGGACTGGAACAATGAGCAGTTCTTC.